This T cell receptor beta chain was captured by sequencing in a study of CD8 T cells in ankylosing spondylitis. Each TCR beta library was made by quantitative 5'-RACE that incorporated molecular barcodes. TCRdb redid the calling of the 5' RACE reads with MiXCR, one entry per CDR3 protein. Among about 500,000 distinct CDR3 sequences listed, 9.5% to 15% were seen once. General study points: Some motif variants had been reported before (in reactive arthritis synovial fluid and blood). Significant enrichment of disease-linked clones was reportedly seen in matched ankylosing spondylitis synovial fluid. Ankylosing spondylitis blood appeared to be characterized by a TCR beta motif of several highly homologous variants.

This clonotype came up many times. Its target is unknown. This clonotype originated in a male donor with ankylosing spondylitis. Sequences were obtained from blood, either unsorted or a sorted T cell fraction (not recorded which).

This CDR3 is CASSLEAQDTQYF. Written as DNA, the CDR3 is TGCGCCAGCAGCTTGGAGGCCCAAGATACGCAGTATTTT. This chain links TRBV5-1 with TRBJ2-3; D gene uncertain. Trimming took off 0 bases at V and 5 bases at J, with 7 bases between the two ends. The germline V gene encodes CDR1 SGHRS and CDR2 YFSETQ. The CDR3 loop spans 13 amino acids. The full variable domain, with the rest looked up from reference TRBV5-1 and TRBJ2-3, is KAGVTQTPRYLIKTRGQQVTLSCSPISGHRSVSWYQQTPGQGLQFLFEYFSETQRNKGNFPGRFSGRQFSNSRSEMNVSTLELGDSALYLCASSLEAQDTQYFGPGTRLTVL.